This TCR beta chain was retrieved from a study of T cell changes during pregnancy in multiple sclerosis. The CDR3 runs 15 residues. The J segment lost 7 bases and the V segment lost 1 base, leaving 6 bases of the junction unmatched. Looked up from germline, CDR1 is SGDLS and CDR2 is YYNGEE. The data were produced by immunoSEQ multiplex PCR, yet TCRdb's version contains in-frame clones alone and is incomplete. The sample shows over 45,000 clones, more than 85% of them seen only once. This clonotype was obtained from a female donor with multiple sclerosis, enrolled in a pregnancy study. V gene TRBV9 combines with J gene TRBJ2-1; TRBD2 aligns across 9 bases. Sequencing was performed on peripheral blood, taken in the third trimester of pregnancy. Here the CDR3 reads CASSVSSGTVNEQFF. As DNA, the CDR3 is TGTGCCAGCAGCGTATCTAGCGGGACCGTAAATGAGCAGTTCTTC.